The present entry profiles one T cell receptor (beta chain) with its context. The data were obtained in a study of CD8 T cells in Susac syndrome. This CDR3 comprises 18 residues. The junction had 9 bases not matched to a gene; V was cut back by 4 bases and J by 4 bases. Random-hexamer reverse transcription was applied to roughly 0.5 to 1 ug RNA. From the immunoSEQ multiplex PCR reads, TCRdb called clonotypes with MiXCR, one entry per CDR3 protein. The sample holds 200,000 to 300,000 distinct CDR3 sequences, roughly 93% seen once. The chain carries TRBV12-3 or TRBV12-4 and TRBJ2-5; 16 nucleotides match TRBD2. Specimen: CD4+ T cells from PBMCs. The origin of this receptor is a human donor with multiple sclerosis. The CDR3 DNA sequence: TGTGCCAGCAGTTCCCGAAGGGGACTAGCGGGAGGGGGAGAGACCCAGTACTTC. Its translation: CASSSRRGLAGGGETQYF.